This T cell receptor (beta chain) was sequenced in a study of blood T cell repertoires in COVID-19. Study-wide context: Samples of COVID-19 (acute and convalescent) were obtained from the United States, Italy and Spain.

In the source study's methods: Reference gene primer amplification gave nucleated cell count estimates. Profiled with immunoSEQ multiplex PCR; TCRdb holds only in-frame clones, not every one. V and J calls and clone size are given by that table; D and trimming were obtained from the DNA. The sample holds about 280,000 clones, roughly 91% seen once. V was pared by 0 bases and J by 6 bases, with 15 bases between. The CDR3 length is 15 residues. Per the germline V gene, CDR1 is LGHNA and CDR2 is YSLEER. Sequencing was carried out using PBMCs or T cells enriched from blood (not recorded which). This chain joins TRBV4-3 and TRBJ2-7, with D possibly matching TRBD2 (7 bases). This TCR derives from a woman aged 55 to 70 in a cohort exposed to, infected with or recovered from COVID-19 (not recorded which). CDR3 in amino acids: CASSQDIRGASEQYF. The CDR3 region has the DNA TGCGCCAGCAGCCAAGATATCCGGGGGGCGAGCGAGCAGTACTTC.